Following are 16 T cell receptor beta chains from one sample sequenced in a study of post-analysis software for immune sequencing data. No antigens are known for them. Included in the TCR beta cDNA libraries were unique molecular identifiers. From the PCR reads, TCRdb called clonotypes with MiXCR, one entry per CDR3 protein. The sample lists about 460,000 distinct CDR3 sequences; less than 45% were seen once. General study points: Patients used roughly five TRBV segments, including TRBV5-6, TRBV5-1 and TRBV20-1, more often than controls.

The specimen was blood. Receptor source: a girl between 5 and 17 years old with multiple sclerosis.

On this clonotype: A junction boundary mismatches the germline segment, possibly from a read error. This sequence joins TRBV7-3 and TRBJ2-3; D perhaps matches TRBD2 (5 bases). CDR3 length equals 15 residues. Germline V gives CDR1 SGHTA, CDR2 FQGTGA. CDR3 bases: TGTACCAGCAGCCATAGAAGGACTAGCACAGATACGCAGTATTTT. Encoded protein: CTSSHRRTSTDTQYF. The variable domain in full, with the rest retrieved from reference TRBV7-3 and TRBJ2-3, is GAGVSQTPSNKVTEKGKYVELRCDPISGHTALYWYRQSLGQGPEFLIYFQGTGAADDSGLPNDRFFAVRPEGSVSTLKIQRTERGDSAVYLCTSSHRRTSTDTQYFGPGTRLTVL.

The chain has TRBV4-1 and TRBJ2-7; 9 positions match TRBD2. J was trimmed by 1 base and V by 2 bases; bases with no gene match: 9. The CDR3 runs 17 residues. CDR1 MGHRA and CDR2 YSYEKL come from the germline V gene. CDR3 region: CASSQRVPSGNSYEQYF. In nucleotides, the CDR3 is TGCGCCAGCAGCCAAAGGGTGCCTAGCGGGAATTCCTACGAGCAGTACTTC.

The genes are TRBV20-1 and TRBJ2-1, with D uncertain. CDR3 length: 14 amino acids. Trimming stripped 0 bases from V and 4 bases from J, with 10 bases between. In germline, CDR1 is DFQATT, CDR2 SNEGSKA (reference sequence). The CDR3 loop is CSARDLRQYNEQFF. The CDR3 DNA is TGCAGTGCTAGAGATCTGAGGCAGTACAATGAGCAGTTCTTC.

On this clonotype: A much more abundant neighbour one base away suggests this may be a read error. V is TRBV6-2 or TRBV6-3 and J is TRBJ2-7, with 8 bases that match TRBD1. With 4 bases clipped from V and 3 bases from J, the junction kept 14 bases outside the gene matches. The CDR3 covers 17 residues. The germline V gene encodes CDR1 MNHEY and CDR2 SVGEGT. Here the CDR3 reads CASSCPTGEGFYYEQYF. The CDR3 DNA follows: TGTGCCAGCAGTTGCCCGACAGGGGAAGGGTTCTACTACGAGCAGTACTTC.

V is TRBV24-1 and J is TRBJ1-2; D remains unclear. Germline CDR1 reads KGHDR; CDR2 reads SFDVKD. V gave up 3 bases and J gave up 8 bases, with 9 bases separating them. CDR3 length: 12 residues. DNA of the CDR3: TGTGCCACCAGTGATCTAAATGGGGGCTACACCTTC. Translating gives CATSDLNGGYTF.

The chain links TRBV9 to TRBJ1-5; 9 bases map to TRBD1. The CDR3 totals 14 residues. Germline lookup yields CDR1 SGDLS and CDR2 YYNGEE. J was trimmed by 4 bases and V by 7 bases; bases with no gene match: 6. CDR3 bases: TGTGCCAGCTCGGGGACAGGGCTAAATCAGCCCCAGCATTTT. As protein: CASSGTGLNQPQHF.

The gene calls are TRBV20-1 and TRBJ1-1, with a tentative D call TRBD1 (5 bases). Germline assignment: CDR1 DFQATT and CDR2 SNEGSKA (reference sequence). V was cut by 3 bases and J by 3 bases, with 11 bases left in between. The CDR3 is 13 amino acids. The CDR3 here is CSASLGLDTEAFF. The CDR3 DNA follows: TGCAGTGCTAGTTTGGGACTGGACACTGAAGCTTTCTTT.

A few counts support this clonotype. The chain has TRBV7-3 and TRBJ2-1; 11 positions match TRBD2. The CDR3 runs to 16 residues. The V and J ends lost 5 bases and 6 bases, in that order; junction bases with no gene match: 9. Looked up from germline, CDR1 is SGHTA and CDR2 is FQGTGA. CDR3 in DNA: TGTGCCAGCAGCCCAAGGACTAGCGGGTCCAGCAATGAGCAGTTCTTC. This codes for CASSPRTSGSSNEQFF.

Worth noting for this clonotype: A junction boundary mismatches the germline segment, possibly from a read error. This chain connects TRBV24-1 to TRBJ2-5, with D maybe TRBD1 (6 bases). The CDR3 has 17 residues. Looked up from germline, CDR1 is KGHDR and CDR2 is SFDVKD. This CDR3 is CATSDGDTVTSQGTQYF. DNA of the CDR3: TGTGCCACCAGTGACGGGGACACCGTAACTTCCCAAGGGACCCAGTACTTC.

The chain is built from TRBV6-2 or TRBV6-3 and TRBJ2-1, with a tentative D call TRBD2 (5 bases). V was cut by 3 bases and J by 4 bases, with 22 bases left in between. This CDR3 spans 18 amino acids. Germline CDR1 is MNHEY and CDR2 is SVGEGT. The CDR3 coding sequence is TGTGCCAGCAGTTATATTGCTTTCCCCCCCCGGGGATACAATGAGCAGTTCTTC. Its protein product is CASSYIAFPPRGYNEQFF.

The chain links TRBV20-1 to TRBJ2-1; TRBD2 might be the D (5 bases). There are 12 residues in the CDR3. V lost 3 bases and J lost 10, with 13 bases in between. Germline CDR1 reads DFQATT; CDR2 reads SNEGSKA (reference sequence). CDR3 protein: CSASGVSYEQFF. The CDR3 coding sequence is TGCAGTGCTAGCGGGGTCTCCTACGAGCAGTTCTTC.

The J gene is TRBJ2-4, the V gene TRBV7-2, with 11 bases matching TRBD2. The germline V gene encodes CDR1 SGHTA and CDR2 FQGNSA. J gave up 13 bases and V 0 bases, and 11 bases lay outside the gene matches. The CDR3 covers 16 residues. CDR3 nucleotide sequence: TGTGCCAGCAGCTTAGCGCGGGCTAGCGGGAGGCGGGAGCAGTACTTC. Amino acid sequence: CASSLARASGRREQYF.

CDR3 amino acids: CSVGARGPAAGQYF. Here the CDR3 DNA reads TGCAGCGTTGGAGCGAGAGGGCCTGCCGCGGGGCAGTACTTC. V gene TRBV29-1 combines with J gene TRBJ2-5, with a weak D call TRBD2 (6 bases). Germline-derived CDR1 and CDR2 are SQVTM and ANQGSEA. Trimming removed 4 bases from V and 11 bases from J, with 23 bases in between. This CDR3 contains 14 residues. Combining the CDR3 with reference TRBV29-1 and TRBJ2-5 gives the whole variable domain SAVISQKPSRDICQRGTSLTIQCQVDSQVTMMFWYRQQPGQSLTLIATANQGSEATYESGFVIDKFPISRPNLTFSTLTVSNMSPEDSSIYLCSVGARGPAAGQYFGPGTRLLVL.

V is TRBV6-1 and J is TRBJ2-4; D is unresolved. The better agreement between TRBJ2-5 and the DNA end casts doubt on the J call. Germline V gene sequence: CDR1 MNHNS, CDR2 SASEGT. The CDR3 contains 12 residues. In DNA, the CDR3 is TGTGCCCACGGCAGGAACCAAGAGACCCAGTACTTC. Translation gives CAHGRNQETQYF.

This clonotype has a handful of counts. The chain employs TRBV5-1 and TRBJ2-7, with 7 bases identical to TRBD1. The CDR3 length is 14 residues. With 7 bases clipped from V and 0 bases from J, the junction kept 7 bases outside the gene matches. Germline V CDR1 and CDR2: SGHRS, YFSETQ. CDR3 in amino acids: CASFQTGNSYEQYF. In DNA form, the CDR3 reads TGCGCCAGCTTCCAGACAGGGAACTCCTACGAGCAGTACTTC.

This chain connects TRBV12-3 or TRBV12-4 to TRBJ1-5; 8 nucleotides match TRBD1. CDR3 length: 15 amino acids. V shed 2 bases and J 6 bases; nucleotides not matched to a gene: 6. This chain's CDR3 is CASSLWQGAGQPQHF. In DNA form, the CDR3 reads TGTGCCAGCAGTTTATGGCAGGGGGCCGGTCAGCCCCAGCATTTT.